This T cell receptor beta chain is drawn from a study of T cells after yellow fever vaccination. Points from the study as a whole: The study found a weaker secondary response that peaked faster, day 5 versus 15. At around 95% for CD4 and 70% to 90% for CD8, most primary-vaccination clones showed up again after the booster.

TCRdb reprocessed the 5' RACE reads with MiXCR, giving one entry per CDR3 protein. The sample shows 250,000 or so distinct CDR3 sequences, approximately 6.7% of them seen only once. Notes on this clonotype: Its antigen is not identified.

Trimming removed 2 bases from V and 3 bases from J, with 5 bases in between. Germline CDR1 and CDR2: ENHRY and SYGVKD. The CDR3 has 12 amino acids. The V gene is TRBV10-3, the J gene TRBJ2-7; no definite D call. The receptor's source is a young man who received the YFV17D yellow fever vaccine. The sequencing used CD4+ T cells sorted from PBMCs, collected on the day of the yellow fever booster vaccination. The CDR3: CAISESSYEQYF. The CDR3 DNA follows: TGTGCCATCAGTGAGAGCAGCTACGAGCAGTACTTC.